The subject of this entry is one T cell receptor (beta chain). This sample also contains other DNA sequences that code for the same CDR3. These data belong to a study of memory CD4+ T cells and cytomegalovirus serostatus. The trim removed 7 bases at V and 4 bases at J, leaving 3 bases unmatched. Germline-derived CDR1 and CDR2 are SGHNT and YYREEE (reference sequence). The CDR3 runs 13 residues. The sort gate was single viable CD3+CD4+CD8-CD45RO+ cells for memory CD4+ T cells. Profiling relied on immunoSEQ multiplex PCR, and the TCRdb table lists in-frame clones only, not all of them. The table lists 61,000 or so clones, less than 85% of them singletons.

The chain is built from TRBV5-4 and TRBJ2-3; the match to TRBD1 covers 10 bases. The specimen sequenced was memory CD4+ T cells from blood. The sequence derives from an adult in good health and CMV-seronegative. Some clones in this sample may be carry-over from other donors' samples. This chain's CDR3 is CASSGQGADTQYF. The CDR3 nucleotides read TGTGCCAGCTCCGGACAGGGGGCAGATACGCAGTATTTT.